This TCR beta chain was captured in a study of early T cells in non-severe SARS-CoV-2 infection. Study in general: Investigators sequenced bulk RNA drawn from unsorted whole blood, and chains remained unpaired. The study, taken as a whole, reports: VDJdb matching favored anti-spike CD8 responses, missing private and CD4 specificities.

This CDR3 is 16 amino acids long. Germline CDR1 reads SGHDT; CDR2 reads YYEEEE. Trimming took 0 bases from V and 3 from J, leaving 10 bases between them. This clonotype turned up a few times. No antigen is known for it. MiXCR was run by TCRdb on the 5' RACE reads, yielding one entry per CDR3 protein. The sample comprises just over 95,000 distinct CDR3 sequences, 9.5% to 11% of which are singletons, and approximately 5.3% rests with the top ten. The J gene is TRBJ2-6, the V gene TRBV5-6, with D perhaps given as TRBD1 or TRBD2 (5 bases each). This TCR was recovered from an adult who was a healthcare worker with PCR-confirmed SARS-CoV-2 infection or an uninfected control (not recorded which). Source material: whole blood. CDR3 protein: CASSLGGDSGANVLTF. The CDR3 coding sequence is TGTGCCAGCAGCTTGGGAGGGGATAGTGGGGCCAACGTCCTGACTTTC.